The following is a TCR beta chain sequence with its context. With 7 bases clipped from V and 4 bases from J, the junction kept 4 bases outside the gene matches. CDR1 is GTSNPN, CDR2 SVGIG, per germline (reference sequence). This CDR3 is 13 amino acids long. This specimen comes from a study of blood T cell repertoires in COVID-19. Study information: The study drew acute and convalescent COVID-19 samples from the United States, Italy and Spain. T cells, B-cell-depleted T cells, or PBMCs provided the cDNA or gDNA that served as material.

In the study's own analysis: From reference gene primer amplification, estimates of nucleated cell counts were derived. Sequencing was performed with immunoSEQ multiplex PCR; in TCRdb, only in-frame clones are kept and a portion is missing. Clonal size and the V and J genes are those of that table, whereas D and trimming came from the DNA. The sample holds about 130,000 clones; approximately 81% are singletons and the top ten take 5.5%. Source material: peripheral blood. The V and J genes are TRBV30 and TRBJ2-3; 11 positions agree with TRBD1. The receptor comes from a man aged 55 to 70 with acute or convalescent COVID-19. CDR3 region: CASGQGASDTQYF. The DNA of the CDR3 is TGTGCCTCCGGACAGGGGGCGTCAGATACGCAGTATTTT.